This TCR beta chain is drawn from a study of beta chain features in type 1 diabetes. Study observations and caveats: Among type 1 diabetes patients, VDJ junctions had fewer insertions and more deletions.

The CDR3 has 14 amino acids. The germline CDR1 and CDR2 sequences are SGHNT and YYREEE (reference sequence). The V segment lost 4 bases and the J segment 6 bases; nucleotides outside the gene matches: 6. Reverse transcribing all isolated RNA meant expressed TCRB transcripts were sequenced. TCRdb's copy holds only in-frame clones and misses some; the assay was immunoSEQ multiplex PCR. There are roughly 500,000 clones in the sample; about an eighth occur only once, and 0.045% to 0.06% lies in the top ten. Donors underwent one heparinised blood draw, around 100 mL on average. Note on this clone: The antigen is undetermined.

The J gene is TRBJ1-2, the V gene TRBV5-4, with 10 bases that match TRBD1. What was sequenced was naive CD4+ T cells from blood. The TCR comes from a young woman in good health. CDR3 region: CASSRTGQGDGYTF. The DNA of the CDR3 is TGTGCCAGCAGCAGAACTGGACAGGGGGATGGCTACACCTTC.